Following are 27 T cell receptor beta chains from one sample sequenced in a study of cytomegalovirus exposure and HLA in healthy donors. Primers for the PCR totalled 60 Vbeta and 13 Jbeta. Clones were read by immunoSEQ multiplex PCR, and TCRdb kept only the in-frame ones, dropping some. The specimen's table records about 130,000 clones. The sequencing input was PBMCs. These receptors all stem from a man aged 18 to 29 in good health and CMV-seronegative.

The rearrangement uses TRBV10-2 and TRBJ2-7, with D possibly being TRBD2 (6 bases). The V gene's germline CDR1 is WSHSY and CDR2 SAAADI. This CDR3 has 14 amino acids. V lost 2 bases and J lost 6, with 14 bases in between. CDR3 sequence: CASSEPGLPFEQYF. The CDR3 DNA reads TGCGCCAGCAGTGAGCCGGGACTCCCCTTCGAGCAGTACTTC.

The V gene is TRBV29-1, the J gene TRBJ2-7; 9 bases align to TRBD2. Per the germline V gene, CDR1 is SQVTM and CDR2 is ANQGSEA. The CDR3 length is 15 residues. V shed 2 bases, J shed 2 bases, and the junction held 7 bases outside the gene matches. The DNA of the CDR3 is TGCAGCGTTGAAAAGGTAGCGGGAGCCCCCTACGAGCAGTACTTC. Translated, it gives CSVEKVAGAPYEQYF.

This rearrangement joins TRBV30 to TRBJ2-5; a possible D gene is TRBD2 (7 bases). The CDR3 consists of 16 residues. Looked up from germline, CDR1 is GTSNPN and CDR2 is SVGIG (reference sequence). Trimming shortened V by 0 bases and J by 1 base, and 15 bases separated the two germline ends. DNA of the CDR3: TGTGCCTGGAGTGTACTTATAGGGGGGGGCCAAGAGACCCAGTACTTC. Encoded protein: CAWSVLIGGGQETQYF.

CDR3 protein: CAWESGQGKGQPQHF. For the CDR3, the DNA is TGTGCCTGGGAATCGGGACAGGGAAAGGGTCAGCCCCAGCATTTT. This chain connects TRBV30 to TRBJ1-5; 9 bases line up with TRBD1. Germline V lookup: CDR1 GTSNPN, CDR2 SVGIG (reference sequence). Trimming removed 5 bases from V and 6 bases from J; junction bases left unmatched: 11. The CDR3 extends over 15 amino acids.

This chain uses TRBV19 with TRBJ2-7; 10 bases map to TRBD2. V dropped 6 bases and J dropped 6; count of bases not matched to a gene: 8. The germline gives CDR1 LNHDA, CDR2 SQIVND (reference sequence). The CDR3 is 14 residues long. CDR3 in amino acids: CASRQREGLIEQYF. The DNA of the CDR3 is TGTGCCAGTAGACAGCGGGAGGGCCTGATCGAGCAGTACTTC.

V is TRBV5-6 and J is TRBJ2-7, with 7 bases aligning to TRBD2. V gave up 4 bases and J gave up 1 base; unmatched junction bases: 8. The CDR3 is made up of 15 amino acids. Looked up from germline, CDR1 is SGHDT and CDR2 is YYEEEE. The CDR3 sequence is CASSPVAGESYEQYF. The CDR3 bases are TGTGCCAGCAGCCCGGTTGCGGGGGAGTCCTACGAGCAGTACTTC.

This chain uses TRBV9 with TRBJ2-1, with 7 bases aligning to TRBD1. The CDR3 covers 15 residues. After removal of 3 bases from V and 3 bases from J, the junction contained 6 bases not matched to a gene. The germline CDR1 and CDR2 sequences are SGDLS and YYNGEE. CDR3 residues: CASSASTGYYNEQFF. The CDR3 region has the DNA TGTGCCAGCAGCGCGTCGACAGGGTACTACAATGAGCAGTTCTTC. Using reference TRBV9 and TRBJ2-1 for the parts outside the CDR3, the full variable domain is DSGVTQTPKHLITATGQRVTLRCSPRSGDLSVYWYQQSLDQGLQFLIQYYNGEERAKGNILERFSAQQFPDLHSELNLSSLELGDSALYFCASSASTGYYNEQFFGPGTRLTVL.

This sequence joins TRBV9 and TRBJ1-6; 7 bases match TRBD1. This CDR3 has 15 amino acids. V lost 3 bases, J lost 6 bases, and 6 bases stayed unmatched. CDR1 and CDR2 from the germline V gene are SGDLS and YYNGEE. CDR3 region: CASSEWTGINSPLHF. The CDR3 region has the DNA TGTGCCAGCAGCGAGTGGACAGGCATTAATTCACCCCTCCACTTT.

The genes are TRBV28 and TRBJ2-1, with D possibly being TRBD2 (5 bases). The CDR3 runs to 14 residues. Germline CDR1 is MDHEN and CDR2 is SYDVKM. Trimming took 3 bases from V and 7 from J, leaving 13 bases between them. For the CDR3, the DNA is TGTGCCAGCAGTTTTCAGGTTCGGGGTAATGAGCAGTTCTTC. Its protein is CASSFQVRGNEQFF.

The rearrangement uses TRBV25-1 and TRBJ1-3; D remains unclear. The germline gives CDR1 MGHDK, CDR2 SYGVNS. The V gene lost 5 bases and the J gene lost 7 bases, with 18 bases spanning the gap. The CDR3 is made up of 15 amino acids. In nucleotides, the CDR3 is TGTGCCAGCAGTCCCACTTCGTGGAGGGTCAACACCATATATTTT. This encodes CASSPTSWRVNTIYF.

V gene TRBV11-2 combines with J gene TRBJ2-2; possibly TRBD2 for D (5 bases). CDR1 is SGHAT and CDR2 is FQNNGV in the germline V gene. V was clipped by 6 bases and J by 7 bases, with 18 bases between them. This CDR3 has 15 residues. As DNA, the CDR3 is TGTGCCAGCAGTCTCCGAGGGCAACGAGGCGGGGAGCTGTTTTTT. Residues: CASSLRGQRGGELFF.

This sequence joins TRBV20-1 and TRBJ1-1; the D is unclear. Per germline, CDR1 DFQATT and CDR2 SNEGSKA (reference sequence). Trimming pared 7 bases from V and 5 bases from J, leaving 8 bases between. The CDR3 consists of 10 residues. The CDR3 sequence: CSVRGTEAFF. DNA of the CDR3: TGCAGTGTCCGGGGAACTGAAGCTTTCTTT.

The chain recombines TRBV11-2 with TRBJ2-1; D not certain. Germline CDR1 is SGHAT and CDR2 is FQNNGV. The CDR3 consists of 11 residues. V lost 4 bases and J lost 7, with 5 bases in between. The CDR3 is CASSYSNEQFF. DNA for the CDR3: TGTGCCAGCAGCTACAGTAATGAGCAGTTCTTC.

The CDR3 loop is CAISQGANTEAFF. Written as DNA, the CDR3 is TGTGCCATCAGTCAGGGGGCGAACACTGAAGCTTTCTTT. The genes are TRBV10-3 and TRBJ1-1; 8 bases line up with TRBD1. This CDR3 region has 13 residues. CDR1 is ENHRY, CDR2 SYGVKD, per germline. J lost 1 base, V lost 5 bases, and 0 bases had no gene match.

The chain joins TRBV27 to TRBJ1-6; a weak D match, TRBD1 (6 bases). Germline V CDR1 and CDR2: MNHEY, SMNVEV (reference sequence). With 3 bases removed from V and 9 bases from J, the gap between germline ends came to 12 bases. The length of the CDR3 is 14 residues. The CDR3 spells CASSFGGFGSPLHF. The CDR3 nucleotides read TGTGCCAGCAGTTTTGGGGGCTTTGGTTCACCCCTCCACTTT.

The chain has TRBV27 and TRBJ2-7; D is perhaps TRBD2 (6 bases). The CDR3 consists of 14 residues. Germline V gene sequence: CDR1 MNHEY, CDR2 SMNVEV (reference sequence). The V end was cut by 8 bases, the J end by 0 bases, with 14 bases between. CDR3 nucleotide sequence: TGTGCCAGCGGGGTGACCGGGGGCTCCTACGAGCAGTACTTC. Its translation: CASGVTGGSYEQYF.

This rearrangement joins TRBV2 to TRBJ2-7, with 9 bases that match TRBD2. Per the germline V gene, CDR1 is SNHLY and CDR2 is FYNNEI. V shed 6 bases and J 3 bases; nucleotides not matched to a gene: 18. The CDR3 consists of 18 residues. The CDR3 DNA is TGTGCCAGCAGACGGGGGCTAGCGGGAAGAATGAGGGTCTACGAGCAGTACTTC. Its translation: CASRRGLAGRMRVYEQYF.

V usage is TRBV28 and J usage is TRBJ1-2; maybe TRBD1 (5 bases). The CDR3 runs to 11 residues. The germline V and J ends were trimmed by 1 base and 11 bases, with 8 bases remaining between them. CDR1 MDHEN and CDR2 SYDVKM come from the germline V gene. The CDR3: CASSLYRKYTF. The CDR3 bases are TGTGCCAGCAGTTTATACAGGAAGTACACCTTC.

The chain combines TRBV27 with TRBJ2-7, with TRBD2 identical over 9 bases. J lost 2 bases, V lost 5 bases, and 4 bases had no gene match. Germline V CDR1 and CDR2: MNHEY, SMNVEV (reference sequence). The length of the CDR3 is 14 residues. This chain's CDR3 is CASSSGGLPYEQYF. The CDR3 bases are TGTGCCAGCAGTAGCGGGGGGCTTCCCTACGAGCAGTACTTC.

J is TRBJ2-7 and V is TRBV5-1; perhaps TRBD1 as D (6 bases). The CDR3 spans 13 residues. Germline CDR1 reads SGHRS; CDR2 reads YFSETQ. V was trimmed by 2 bases and J by 2 bases, leaving 8 bases between them. The CDR3 DNA reads as TGCGCCAGCAGCTTCGGACAGACCTACGAGCAGTACTTC. This sequence encodes CASSFGQTYEQYF.

The chain combines TRBV5-1 with TRBJ1-3; TRBD1 is a possible D gene (5 bases). The germline V and J ends were trimmed by 0 bases and 3 bases, with 7 bases remaining between them. CDR1 and CDR2 from the germline V gene are SGHRS and YFSETQ. This CDR3 has 14 residues. This CDR3 is CASSLGQGGNTIYF. CDR3 in DNA: TGCGCCAGCAGCTTGGGCCAGGGTGGAAACACCATATATTTT.

The genes are TRBV6-5 and TRBJ2-1; the match to TRBD2 covers 9 bases. Germline values: CDR1 MNHEY, CDR2 SVGAGI. This CDR3 region has 14 residues. Germline trimming cut 8 bases from V and 4 bases from J; bases unmatched to any gene: 6. This CDR3 reads CASARGGAYNEQFF. Written as DNA, the CDR3 is TGTGCCAGCGCCCGCGGGGGGGCTTACAATGAGCAGTTCTTC.

The chain couples TRBV13 to TRBJ1-5; D perhaps matches TRBD1 (6 bases). The CDR3 consists of 12 residues. CDR1 PRHDT and CDR2 FYEKMQ come from the germline V gene (reference sequence). V was pared by 5 bases and J by 7 bases, with 9 bases between. This CDR3 is CASSNRAQPQHF. DNA for the CDR3: TGTGCCAGCAGCAACAGGGCACAGCCCCAGCATTTT.

This chain uses TRBV7-8 with TRBJ1-5, with unresolved D. V was clipped by 6 bases and J by 4 bases, with 10 bases between them. This CDR3 is 13 amino acids long. Germline V gene data show CDR1 as SGHVS and CDR2 as FQNEAQ. CDR3 sequence: CASRININQPQHF. CDR3 nucleotides: TGTGCCAGCAGAATTAACATAAATCAGCCCCAGCATTTT.

The chain joins TRBV5-1 to TRBJ1-1, with 8 bases lining up with TRBD1. Germline V gene sequence: CDR1 SGHRS, CDR2 YFSETQ. V gave up 3 bases and J gave up 7 bases; unmatched junction bases: 11. This CDR3 spans 15 amino acids. The CDR3 nucleotides are TGCGCCAGCAGCTCCATCCTACAGGGGGGTCATGAAGCTTTCTTT. Its translation: CASSSILQGGHEAFF.

The chain joins TRBV5-1 to TRBJ2-3, with D possibly TRBD1 on 6 matching bases. V was cut by 4 bases and J by 2 bases, with 23 bases left in between. From germline, CDR1 is SGHRS and CDR2 YFSETQ. The CDR3 covers 18 residues. The CDR3 nucleotides are TGCGCCAGCAGCCCCCGGACGGACAGTCCAGATTTCACAGATACGCAGTATTTT. Encoded protein: CASSPRTDSPDFTDTQYF.

The rearrangement joins TRBV6-1 to TRBJ1-1; 8 bases align to TRBD1. Per germline, CDR1 MNHNS and CDR2 SASEGT. The CDR3 runs 15 residues. V dropped 6 bases and J dropped 9; count of bases not matched to a gene: 15. CDR3 region: CASSAGGTAGGKAFF. The CDR3 region has the DNA TGTGCCAGCAGCGCAGGGGGCACGGCGGGGGGGAAAGCTTTCTTT.